This T cell receptor (beta chain) is from a study of shared clonotypes between healthy human individuals. Overall study results and limits: Relative to clonotypes present in all four donors, those not shared had lower generation probabilities.

Profiled with immunoSEQ multiplex PCR; TCRdb holds only in-frame clones, not every one. The repertoire holds approximately 2.3 million clones, with 85% to 95% as singletons. Concerning this clone itself: Antigen: not known.

Investigators divided CD4+ cells into CD45RA+ naive and CD45RA-negative memory subsets. CDR3 length: 15 amino acids. Germline trimming cut 1 base from V and 4 bases from J; bases unmatched to any gene: 5. From germline, CDR1 is SGHNT and CDR2 YYREEE (reference sequence). The genes are TRBV5-4 and TRBJ1-2, with 9 bases fitting TRBD1. The receptor's source is a young man in good health. Some clones in this sample may be carry-over from other donors' samples. The sample consisted of naive CD4+ T cells from PBMCs. Noted subset: CD45RA+ positively selected. The CDR3 spells CASSLTQGAAYGYTF. DNA for the CDR3: TGTGCCAGCAGCTTGACACAGGGGGCTGCCTATGGCTACACCTTC.